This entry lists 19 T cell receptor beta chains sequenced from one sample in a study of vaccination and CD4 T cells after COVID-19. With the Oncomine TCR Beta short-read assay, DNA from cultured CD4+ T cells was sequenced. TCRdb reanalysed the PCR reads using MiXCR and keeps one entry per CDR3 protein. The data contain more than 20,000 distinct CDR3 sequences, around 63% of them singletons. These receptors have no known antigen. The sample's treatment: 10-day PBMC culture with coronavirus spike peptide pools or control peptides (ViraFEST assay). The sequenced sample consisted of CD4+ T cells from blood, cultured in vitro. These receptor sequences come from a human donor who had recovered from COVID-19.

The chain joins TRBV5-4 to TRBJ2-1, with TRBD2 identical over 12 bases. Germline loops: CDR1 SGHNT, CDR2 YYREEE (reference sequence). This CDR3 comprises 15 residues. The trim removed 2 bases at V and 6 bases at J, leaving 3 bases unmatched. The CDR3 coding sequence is TGTGCCAGCAGCTTCCCTAGCGGGAGGGCCAATGAGCAGTTCTTC. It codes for CASSFPSGRANEQFF. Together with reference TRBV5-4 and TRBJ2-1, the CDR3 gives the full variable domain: ETGVTQSPTHLIKTRGQQVTLRCSSQSGHNTVSWYQQALGQGPQFIFQYYREEENGRGNFPPRFSGLQFPNYSSELNVNALELDDSALYLCASSFPSGRANEQFFGPGTRLTVL.

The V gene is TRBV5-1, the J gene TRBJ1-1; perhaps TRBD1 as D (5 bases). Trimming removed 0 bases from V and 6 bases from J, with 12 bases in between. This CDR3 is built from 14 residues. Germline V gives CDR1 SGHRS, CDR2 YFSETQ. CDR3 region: CASSLVLWGSEAFF. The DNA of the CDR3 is TGCGCCAGCAGCTTGGTCTTATGGGGGTCTGAAGCTTTCTTT. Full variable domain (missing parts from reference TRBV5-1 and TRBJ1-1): KAGVTQTPRYLIKTRGQQVTLSCSPISGHRSVSWYQQTPGQGLQFLFEYFSETQRNKGNFPGRFSGRQFSNSRSEMNVSTLELGDSALYLCASSLVLWGSEAFFGQGTRLTVV.

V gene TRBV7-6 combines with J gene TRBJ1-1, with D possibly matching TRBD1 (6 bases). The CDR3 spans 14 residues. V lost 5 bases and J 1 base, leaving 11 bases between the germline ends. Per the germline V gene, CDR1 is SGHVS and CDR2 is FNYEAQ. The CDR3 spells CASSVRGQNTEAFF. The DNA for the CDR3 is TGTGCCAGCAGCGTCCGGGGACAGAACACTGAAGCTTTCTTT.

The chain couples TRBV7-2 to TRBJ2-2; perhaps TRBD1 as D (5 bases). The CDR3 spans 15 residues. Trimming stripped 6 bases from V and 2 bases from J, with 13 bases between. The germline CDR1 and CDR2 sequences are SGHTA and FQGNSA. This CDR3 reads CASSLRVVNTGELFF. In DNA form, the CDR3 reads TGTGCCAGCAGTCTCAGGGTAGTAAACACCGGGGAGCTGTTTTTT. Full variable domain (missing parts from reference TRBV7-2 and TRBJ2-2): GAGVSQSPSNKVTEKGKDVELRCDPISGHTALYWYRQSLGQGLEFLIYFQGNSAPDKSGLPSDRFSAERTGGSVSTLTIQRTQQEDSAVYLCASSLRVVNTGELFFGEGSRLTVL.

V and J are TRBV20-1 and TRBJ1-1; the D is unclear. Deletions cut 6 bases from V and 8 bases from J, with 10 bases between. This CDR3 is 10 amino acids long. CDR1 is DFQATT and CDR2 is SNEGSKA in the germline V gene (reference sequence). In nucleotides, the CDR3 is TGCAGTGCAGGGCTCATAGAAGCTTTCTTT. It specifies CSAGLIEAFF.

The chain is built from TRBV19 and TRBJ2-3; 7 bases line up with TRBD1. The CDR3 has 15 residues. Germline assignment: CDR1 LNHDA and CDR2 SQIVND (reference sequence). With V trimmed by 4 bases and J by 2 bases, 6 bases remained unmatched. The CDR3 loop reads CASSTTGQNTDTQYF. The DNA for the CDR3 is TGTGCCAGTAGTACTACGGGACAGAACACAGATACGCAGTATTTT.

CDR3 sequence reads: CSARDDRGGTEAFF. In DNA form, the CDR3 reads TGCAGTGCTAGGGATGACAGGGGTGGCACTGAAGCTTTCTTT. This chain connects TRBV20-1 to TRBJ1-1; 8 bases are a match to TRBD1. The V gene end was trimmed by 3 bases and the J gene end by 4 bases; junction bases not matched to a gene: 7. Germline V CDR1 and CDR2: DFQATT, SNEGSKA (reference sequence). This CDR3 spans 14 amino acids.

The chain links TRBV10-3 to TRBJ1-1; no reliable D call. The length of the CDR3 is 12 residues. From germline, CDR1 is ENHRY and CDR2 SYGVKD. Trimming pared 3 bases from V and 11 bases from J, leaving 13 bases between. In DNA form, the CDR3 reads TGTGCCATCAGTGATATTGGTCAGCCCGCTTTCTTT. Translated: CAISDIGQPAFF.

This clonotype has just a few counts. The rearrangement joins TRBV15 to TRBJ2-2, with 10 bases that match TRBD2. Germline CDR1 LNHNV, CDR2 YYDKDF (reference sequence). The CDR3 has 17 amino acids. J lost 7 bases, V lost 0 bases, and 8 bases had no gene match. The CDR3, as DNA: TGTGCCACCAGCAGAGATGAGCGGGAGGGCAGGATCGGGGAGCTGTTTTTT. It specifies CATSRDEREGRIGELFF.

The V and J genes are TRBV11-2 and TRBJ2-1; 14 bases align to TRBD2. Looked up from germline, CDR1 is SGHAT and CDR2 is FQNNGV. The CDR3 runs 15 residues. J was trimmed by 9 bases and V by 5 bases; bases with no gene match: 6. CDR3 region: CASSPRLAGGTEQFF. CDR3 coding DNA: TGTGCCAGCAGCCCACGACTAGCGGGGGGGACTGAGCAGTTCTTC.

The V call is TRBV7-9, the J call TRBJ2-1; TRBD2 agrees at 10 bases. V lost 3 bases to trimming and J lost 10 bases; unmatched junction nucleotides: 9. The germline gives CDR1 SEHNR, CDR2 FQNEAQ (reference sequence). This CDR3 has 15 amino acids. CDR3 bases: TGTGCCAGCAGCTTCCCCGGACTAGCGGCCCCGGAGCAGTTCTTC. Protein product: CASSFPGLAAPEQFF.

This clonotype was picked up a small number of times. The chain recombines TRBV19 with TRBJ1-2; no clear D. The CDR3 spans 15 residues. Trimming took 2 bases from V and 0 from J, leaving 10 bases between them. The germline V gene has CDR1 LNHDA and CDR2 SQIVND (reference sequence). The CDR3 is CASSISQMANYGYTF. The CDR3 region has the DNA TGTGCCAGTAGTATATCACAGATGGCTAACTATGGCTACACCTTC.

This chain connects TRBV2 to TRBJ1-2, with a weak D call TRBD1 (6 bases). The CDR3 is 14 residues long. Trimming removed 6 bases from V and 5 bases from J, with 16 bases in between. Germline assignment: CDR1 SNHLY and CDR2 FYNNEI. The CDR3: CASRVQGPGYGYTF. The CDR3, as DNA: TGTGCCAGCAGGGTACAGGGACCCGGATATGGCTACACCTTC.

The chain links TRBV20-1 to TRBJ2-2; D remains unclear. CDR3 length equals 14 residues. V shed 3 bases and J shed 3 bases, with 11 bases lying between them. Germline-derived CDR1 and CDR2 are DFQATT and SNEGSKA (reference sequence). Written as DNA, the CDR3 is TGCAGTGCTAGTGATCCGGGTCACACCGGGGAGCTGTTTTTT. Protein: CSASDPGHTGELFF.

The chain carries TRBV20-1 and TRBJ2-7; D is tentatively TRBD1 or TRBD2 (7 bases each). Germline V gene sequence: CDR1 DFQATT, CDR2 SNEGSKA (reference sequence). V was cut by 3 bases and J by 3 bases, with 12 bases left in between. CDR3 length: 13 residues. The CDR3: CSASSGGVYEQYF. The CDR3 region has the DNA TGCAGTGCTAGTTCAGGGGGGGTCTACGAGCAGTACTTC.

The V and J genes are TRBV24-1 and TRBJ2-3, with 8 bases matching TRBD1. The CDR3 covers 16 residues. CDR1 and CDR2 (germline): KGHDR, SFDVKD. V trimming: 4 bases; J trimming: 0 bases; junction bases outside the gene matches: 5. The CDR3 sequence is CATSEATGGSTDTQYF. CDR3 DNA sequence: TGTGCCACCAGTGAGGCCACAGGGGGAAGCACAGATACGCAGTATTTT.

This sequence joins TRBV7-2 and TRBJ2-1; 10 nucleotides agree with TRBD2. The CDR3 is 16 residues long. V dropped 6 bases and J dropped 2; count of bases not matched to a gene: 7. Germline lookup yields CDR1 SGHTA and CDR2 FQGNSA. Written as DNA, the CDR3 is TGTGCCAGCAGGGCGAGCGGGAGGGGAACCTACAATGAGCAGTTCTTC. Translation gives CASRASGRGTYNEQFF.

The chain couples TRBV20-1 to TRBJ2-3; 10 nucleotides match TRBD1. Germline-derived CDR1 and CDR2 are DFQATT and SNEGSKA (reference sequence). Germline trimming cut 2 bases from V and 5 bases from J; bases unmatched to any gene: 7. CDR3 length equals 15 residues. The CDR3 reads CSARPGTGDEDTQYF. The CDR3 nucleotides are TGCAGTGCTAGACCCGGGACAGGGGATGAAGATACGCAGTATTTT.

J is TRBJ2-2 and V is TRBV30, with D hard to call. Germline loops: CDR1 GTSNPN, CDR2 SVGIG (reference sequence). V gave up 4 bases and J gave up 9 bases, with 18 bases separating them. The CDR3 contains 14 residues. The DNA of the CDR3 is TGTGCCTGGAACAGTAGGAAGGGATGGTGGGAGCTGTTTTTT. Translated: CAWNSRKGWWELFF. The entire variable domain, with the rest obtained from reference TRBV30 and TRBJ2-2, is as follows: SQTIHQWPATLVQPVGSPLSLECTVEGTSNPNLYWYRQAAGRGLQLLFYSVGIGQISSEVPQNLSASRPQDRQFILSSKKLLLSDSGFYLCAWNSRKGWWELFFGEGSRLTVL.